Shown below are 4 T cell receptor beta chains from a single sample sequenced in a study of blood T cell repertoires in COVID-19. The data were produced by immunoSEQ multiplex PCR, yet TCRdb's version contains in-frame clones alone and is incomplete. Altogether a few hundred thousand clones are present, 70% to 90% being singletons, with the ten largest covering approximately 2%. Sequencing was done on a sample of PBMCs or T cells enriched from blood (not recorded which). The receptors derive from a woman in her forties or fifties who had recovered from COVID-19.

In its sample, this clone was seen once. CDR3 coding DNA: TGTGCCAGCAGTCCGTGGGGGGGGGCGGGCGGAAACACCATATATTTT. This gives the protein CASSPWGGAGGNTIYF. The chain recombines TRBV28 with TRBJ1-3, with a tentative D call TRBD1 (6 bases). The V and J ends lost 5 bases and 4 bases respectively, with 18 bases between them. CDR1 and CDR2 (germline): MDHEN, SYDVKM. This CDR3 is 16 amino acids long.

The chain carries TRBV5-6 and TRBJ2-2; perhaps TRBD2 as D (6 bases). The V gene's germline CDR1 is SGHDT and CDR2 YYEEEE. This CDR3 has 15 amino acids. Trimming pared 3 bases from V and 4 bases from J, leaving 13 bases between. CDR3 nucleotide sequence: TGTGCCAGCAGCTCGGAGGGAGAGGGCACCGGGGAGCTGTTTTTT. This encodes CASSSEGEGTGELFF.

This chain connects TRBV5-1 to TRBJ2-7; D unresolved. CDR1 and CDR2 (germline): SGHRS, YFSETQ. CDR3 size: 13 residues. V was clipped by 4 bases and J by 3 bases, with 11 bases between them. The CDR3 DNA reads as TGCGCCAGCAGCAGAGAAATCGACTACGAGCAGTACTTC. It encodes CASSREIDYEQYF. Full variable domain (rest looked up from reference TRBV5-1 and TRBJ2-7): KAGVTQTPRYLIKTRGQQVTLSCSPISGHRSVSWYQQTPGQGLQFLFEYFSETQRNKGNFPGRFSGRQFSNSRSEMNVSTLELGDSALYLCASSREIDYEQYFGPGTRLTVT.

The chain uses TRBV6-1 and TRBJ1-5; possibly TRBD1 for D (5 bases). This CDR3 comprises 13 residues. From germline, CDR1 is MNHNS and CDR2 SASEGT. V lost 6 bases and J 4 bases, leaving 10 bases between the germline ends. CDR3 sequence reads: CASSNRGNQPQHF. The DNA for the CDR3 is TGTGCCAGCAGCAACCGGGGGAATCAGCCCCAGCATTTT.